A single sample is the source of the 27 T cell receptor beta chains below, sequenced in a study of blood T cell repertoires in COVID-19. TCRdb's copy holds only in-frame clones and misses some; the assay was immunoSEQ multiplex PCR. The profile shows about 250,000 clones, over 70% of them singletons. Input material: peripheral blood. Receptor source: a woman of 80 years or more with acute or convalescent COVID-19.

J is TRBJ2-2 and V is TRBV5-1; TRBD2 agrees at 10 bases. The germline V gene encodes CDR1 SGHRS and CDR2 YFSETQ. V shed 0 bases and J 0 bases; nucleotides not matched to a gene: 5. This CDR3 contains 18 residues. The CDR3 spells CASSLAPLAGANTGELFF. CDR3 sequence (DNA): TGCGCCAGCAGCTTGGCCCCTCTAGCGGGGGCGAACACCGGGGAGCTGTTTTTT.

This sequence joins TRBV29-1 and TRBJ1-1; 8 positions agree with TRBD1. Trimming cost V 6 bases and J 1 base; bases outside gene matches: 7. Per germline, CDR1 SQVTM and CDR2 ANQGSEA. The CDR3 is 14 amino acids. The CDR3 nucleotides read TGCAGCGTGGGCAGGGGGCCGGAGAACACTGAAGCTTTCTTT. Protein product: CSVGRGPENTEAFF.

The chain carries TRBV11-2 and TRBJ1-1; 7 nucleotides agree with TRBD1. The germline gives CDR1 SGHAT, CDR2 FQNNGV. The V gene end was trimmed by 5 bases and the J gene end by 5 bases; junction bases not matched to a gene: 5. CDR3 length: 13 residues. For the CDR3, the DNA is TGTGCCAGCAGCGGAGACAGGGTGACTGAAGCTTTCTTT. This gives the protein CASSGDRVTEAFF.

This chain joins TRBV7-6 and TRBJ2-3; tentative D call: TRBD2 (5 bases). CDR1 and CDR2 (germline): SGHVS, FNYEAQ. V lost 6 bases and J lost 2, with 12 bases in between. CDR3 length equals 14 residues. The CDR3 reads CASSLLADTDTQYF. The CDR3 bases are TGTGCCAGCAGTCTCCTAGCTGACACAGATACGCAGTATTTT.

V gene TRBV7-2 combines with J gene TRBJ1-1; maybe TRBD1 (5 bases). Germline-derived CDR1 and CDR2 are SGHTA and FQGNSA. The V gene lost 1 base and the J gene lost 3 bases, with 9 bases spanning the gap. This CDR3 region has 14 residues. In nucleotides, the CDR3 is TGTGCCAGCAGCTTAGACAGGACCTACACTGAAGCTTTCTTT. Protein: CASSLDRTYTEAFF. Full variable domain (rest looked up from reference TRBV7-2 and TRBJ1-1): GAGVSQSPSNKVTEKGKDVELRCDPISGHTALYWYRQSLGQGLEFLIYFQGNSAPDKSGLPSDRFSAERTGGSVSTLTIQRTQQEDSAVYLCASSLDRTYTEAFFGQGTRLTVV.

This rearrangement joins TRBV11-2 to TRBJ2-2; 10 bases line up with TRBD2. J gave up 0 bases and V 3 bases, and 10 bases lay outside the gene matches. This CDR3 spans 19 amino acids. Germline V lookup: CDR1 SGHAT, CDR2 FQNNGV. CDR3 bases: TGTGCCAGCAGCTTTGATACAGCGGGGGGGTCGACGAACACCGGGGAGCTGTTTTTT. Translated, it gives CASSFDTAGGSTNTGELFF.

This clone has only one observation. The chain carries TRBV11-2 and TRBJ2-7, with 10 bases that match TRBD1. CDR3 size: 13 residues. V was pared by 0 bases and J by 12 bases, with 5 bases of the junction left unmatched. Per germline, CDR1 SGHAT and CDR2 FQNNGV. The CDR3 DNA is TGTGCCAGCAGCTTAGATAGGACAGGGGGACTGTACTTC. It yields the protein CASSLDRTGGLYF.

V and J are TRBV19 and TRBJ1-5; 9 bases align to TRBD1. The CDR3 spans 15 residues. Germline CDR1 reads LNHDA; CDR2 reads SQIVND (reference sequence). Losses at the gene ends were 7 bases for V and 4 bases for J; bases not matched to a gene: 8. The CDR3 DNA reads as TGTGCCAGTAAGTCCGGACAGGGGTTAAATCAGCCCCAGCATTTT. Protein: CASKSGQGLNQPQHF.

The chain joins TRBV20-1 to TRBJ2-5, with 12 nucleotides matching TRBD2. The germline CDR1 and CDR2 sequences are DFQATT and SNEGSKA (reference sequence). The V segment lost 3 bases and the J segment 4 bases; nucleotides outside the gene matches: 9. There are 16 residues in the CDR3. The CDR3 nucleotides read TGCAGTGCTAGTGGATCTAGCGGGGGGGCGGTAGAGACCCAGTACTTC. It translates to CSASGSSGGAVETQYF.

The rearrangement joins TRBV15 to TRBJ1-5, with D uncertain. Germline V gene lookup returns CDR1 LNHNV and CDR2 YYDKDF (reference sequence). Trimming shortened V by 0 bases and J by 7 bases, and 19 bases separated the two germline ends. The length of the CDR3 is 17 residues. For the CDR3, the DNA is TGTGCCACCAGCAGAGATTGGCACCACCAGTCAAACCAGCCCCAGCATTTT. It translates to CATSRDWHHQSNQPQHF.

The sample holds a few counts of this clone. The chain has TRBV19 and TRBJ1-1; TRBD1 might be the D (5 bases). V dropped 1 base and J dropped 3 bases, with 9 bases sitting between them. CDR1 is LNHDA and CDR2 is SQIVND in the germline V gene (reference sequence). This CDR3 region has 14 residues. The CDR3 sequence: CASSIAKGDTEAFF. In DNA form, the CDR3 reads TGTGCCAGTAGTATAGCTAAAGGGGACACTGAAGCTTTCTTT.

The chain joins TRBV5-1 to TRBJ1-3; 10 bases align to TRBD1. The CDR3 spans 16 residues. Germline trimming cut 6 bases from V and 3 bases from J; bases unmatched to any gene: 9. Germline V gene data show CDR1 as SGHRS and CDR2 as YFSETQ. The CDR3 region has the DNA TGCGCCAGCAACTCCGGAGGGACAGGGGTTGGAAACACCATATATTTT. Amino acids: CASNSGGTGVGNTIYF. Combining the CDR3 with reference TRBV5-1 and TRBJ1-3 gives the whole variable domain KAGVTQTPRYLIKTRGQQVTLSCSPISGHRSVSWYQQTPGQGLQFLFEYFSETQRNKGNFPGRFSGRQFSNSRSEMNVSTLELGDSALYLCASNSGGTGVGNTIYFGEGSWLTVV.

The chain carries TRBV7-2 and TRBJ1-2; 9 nucleotides line up with TRBD1. Germline trimming cut 1 base from V and 6 bases from J; bases unmatched to any gene: 0. Germline V gives CDR1 SGHTA, CDR2 FQGNSA. The CDR3 has 13 amino acids. CDR3 sequence: CASSLGTGDGYTF. Here the CDR3 DNA reads TGTGCCAGCAGCTTAGGGACAGGGGATGGCTACACCTTC.

A few counts support this clone. The chain recombines TRBV18 with TRBJ2-4; TRBD1 is a possible D gene (6 bases). V was cut by 0 bases and J by 0 bases, with 9 bases left in between. CDR1 and CDR2 (germline): KGHSH, LQKENI. There are 16 residues in the CDR3. CDR3 loop: CASSPPDSLAKNIQYF. CDR3 nucleotide sequence: TGTGCCAGCTCACCACCGGACAGTCTAGCCAAAAACATTCAGTACTTC. Combining the CDR3 with reference TRBV18 and TRBJ2-4 gives the whole variable domain NAGVMQNPRHLVRRRGQEARLRCSPMKGHSHVYWYRQLPEEGLKFMVYLQKENIIDESGMPKERFSAEFPKEGPSILRIQQVVRGDSAAYFCASSPPDSLAKNIQYFGAGTRLSVL.

This clone was picked up a small number of times. The rearrangement uses TRBV19 and TRBJ1-5; D gene ambiguous. Trimming cost V 1 base and J 0 bases, with 10 bases left between them. CDR1 LNHDA and CDR2 SQIVND come from the germline V gene (reference sequence). The CDR3 is 16 amino acids. The CDR3 nucleotides read TGTGCCAGTAGTATAGTCCACAGTAATAGCAATCAGCCCCAGCATTTT. Its protein product is CASSIVHSNSNQPQHF. Supplemented by reference TRBV19 and TRBJ1-5, the full variable domain reads DGGITQSPKYLFRKEGQNVTLSCEQNLNHDAMYWYRQDPGQGLRLIYYSQIVNDFQKGDIAEGYSVSREKKESFPLTVTSAQKNPTAFYLCASSIVHSNSNQPQHFGDGTRLSIL.

V gene TRBV5-4 combines with J gene TRBJ2-5; TRBD2 matches at 7 bases. The germline gives CDR1 SGHNT, CDR2 YYREEE (reference sequence). J gave up 5 bases and V 3 bases, and 13 bases lay outside the gene matches. The CDR3 has 16 amino acids. Here the CDR3 reads CASSSRGSLGGETQYF. CDR3 nucleotides: TGTGCCAGCAGCTCCCGAGGGAGCTTGGGGGGGGAGACCCAGTACTTC.

V usage is TRBV2 and J usage is TRBJ1-4, with 7 bases fitting TRBD1. The J segment lost 5 bases and the V segment lost 7 bases, leaving 10 bases of the junction unmatched. This CDR3 contains 15 residues. Germline CDR1 reads SNHLY; CDR2 reads FYNNEI. This CDR3 reads CASKDRDSVNEKLFF. The CDR3, as DNA: TGTGCCAGCAAAGACCGGGACAGCGTAAATGAAAAACTGTTTTTT.

The gene calls are TRBV18 and TRBJ2-3; D is uncertain. The CDR3 spans 13 residues. CDR1 and CDR2 from the germline V gene are KGHSH and LQKENI. V was pared by 2 bases and J by 6 bases, with 9 bases between. The chain's CDR3 is CASSPVSVDTQYF. The DNA for the CDR3 is TGTGCCAGCTCACCAGTGTCGGTGGATACGCAGTATTTT.

The chain links TRBV5-6 to TRBJ1-4; D gene uncertain. CDR1 is SGHDT, CDR2 YYEEEE, per germline. This CDR3 has 16 amino acids. Trimming took off 4 bases at V and 3 bases at J, with 16 bases between the two ends. Written as DNA, the CDR3 is TGTGCCAGCAGCCTGACACCCGGAGGGTCTAATGAAAAACTGTTTTTT. It translates to CASSLTPGGSNEKLFF.

In DNA form, the CDR3 reads TGTGCCAGTAGTATACGAGGCGGGAGGGAGACCCAGTACTTC. Translated, it gives CASSIRGGRETQYF. J is TRBJ2-5 and V is TRBV19, with 8 positions matching TRBD2. Germline CDR1 LNHDA, CDR2 SQIVND (reference sequence). CDR3 length equals 14 residues. The J segment lost 5 bases and the V segment lost 2 bases, leaving 4 bases of the junction unmatched. The complete variable domain, with remaining parts taken from reference TRBV19 and TRBJ2-5, reads DGGITQSPKYLFRKEGQNVTLSCEQNLNHDAMYWYRQDPGQGLRLIYYSQIVNDFQKGDIAEGYSVSREKKESFPLTVTSAQKNPTAFYLCASSIRGGRETQYFGPGTRLLVL.

The chain employs TRBV6-5 and TRBJ2-5, with D perhaps TRBD1 (5 bases). Germline loops: CDR1 MNHEY, CDR2 SVGAGI. Trimming removed 0 bases at V and 2 bases at J, with 7 bases between. The CDR3 is 14 amino acids. CDR3 nucleotide sequence: TGTGCCAGCAGTTACTCGACAGAGCAAGAGACCCAGTACTTC. Its translation: CASSYSTEQETQYF.

The chain joins TRBV2 to TRBJ1-2; a possible D gene is TRBD1 (5 bases). Deletions cut 4 bases from V and 4 bases from J, with 13 bases between. The germline CDR1 and CDR2 sequences are SNHLY and FYNNEI. This CDR3 comprises 14 residues. CDR3 nucleotide sequence: TGTGCCAGCAGTGCTGGGGGGGTGGGCTATGGCTACACCTTC. Its translation is CASSAGGVGYGYTF.

The chain has TRBV6-5 and TRBJ1-1; no reliable D call. The CDR3 covers 13 residues. The germline CDR1 and CDR2 sequences are MNHEY and SVGAGI. Trimming pared 7 bases from V and 2 bases from J, leaving 11 bases between. The CDR3 region has the DNA TGTGCCAGCACCTCGGGTTTCAACACTGAAGCTTTCTTT. Amino acids: CASTSGFNTEAFF.

The J gene is TRBJ1-5, the V gene TRBV18, with 8 bases lining up with TRBD1. Germline lookup yields CDR1 KGHSH and CDR2 LQKENI. J was trimmed by 5 bases and V by 5 bases; bases with no gene match: 8. The CDR3 length is 15 residues. In DNA, the CDR3 is TGTGCCAGCTCAACCGGGACAGGTTCCCATCAGCCCCAGCATTTT. This encodes CASSTGTGSHQPQHF. Together with reference TRBV18 and TRBJ1-5, the CDR3 gives the full variable domain: NAGVMQNPRHLVRRRGQEARLRCSPMKGHSHVYWYRQLPEEGLKFMVYLQKENIIDESGMPKERFSAEFPKEGPSILRIQQVVRGDSAAYFCASSTGTGSHQPQHFGDGTRLSIL.

In its sample, this clone was seen once. V usage is TRBV3-1 (or the pseudogene TRBV3-2) and J usage is TRBJ1-3; perhaps TRBD1 as D (6 bases). The V end lost 2 bases, the J end lost 0 bases, and 14 bases lay between the germline ends. CDR3 length: 17 amino acids. CDR1 and CDR2 (germline): LGHDT, YNNKEL (reference sequence). CDR3 in amino acids: CASSQIPGASSGNTIYF. Here the CDR3 DNA reads TGTGCCAGCAGCCAAATTCCAGGGGCGAGCTCTGGAAACACCATATATTTT.

The chain recombines TRBV3-1 (or the pseudogene TRBV3-2) with TRBJ1-2; TRBD1 might be the D (6 bases). V was pared by 1 base and J by 1 base, with 10 bases between. The V gene's germline CDR1 is LGHDT and CDR2 YNNKEL (reference sequence). This CDR3 is 15 amino acids long. DNA for the CDR3: TGTGCCAGCAGCCAAGTCCTAGGGGGTAACTATGGCTACACCTTC. This codes for CASSQVLGGNYGYTF.

The chain employs TRBV29-1 and TRBJ1-1; possible D gene TRBD1, 6 bases. This CDR3 spans 12 amino acids. Deletions cut 6 bases from V and 8 bases from J, with 16 bases between. The V gene's germline CDR1 is SQVTM and CDR2 ANQGSEA. Here the CDR3 reads CSVPTGAREAFF. CDR3 DNA: TGCAGCGTCCCGACAGGAGCTAGGGAAGCTTTCTTT.